This is a list of T cell receptor beta chains from one sample in a study of blood T cell repertoires in COVID-19. Clones were read by immunoSEQ multiplex PCR, and TCRdb kept only the in-frame ones, dropping some. The sample records around 250,000 clones, roughly 88% being singletons. The specimen sequenced was peripheral blood. The receptors derive from a woman between 70 and 85 years old with COVID-19, enrolled during active disease. CDR3s include the opening cysteine and the closing phenylalanine or tryptophan. Fields, in order: V gene, clone size, D gene, J gene, CDR3 protein, CDR3 DNA. A D gene is named only where the DNA matches it firmly. Clone size is stated in some rows and not others, as once, few, many or a class when expanded.

v_gene: TRBV6-5; abundance: -; d_gene: -; j_gene: TRBJ1-1; CDR3aa: CASSYNRLSNTEAFF; CDR3nt: TGTGCCAGCAGTTATAATCGACTCTCGAACACTGAAGCTTTCTTT
v_gene: TRBV9; abundance: -; d_gene: -; j_gene: TRBJ2-1; CDR3aa: CASSVELVRGGGTRNEQFF; CDR3nt: TGTGCCAGCAGCGTAGAACTAGTAAGGGGAGGGGGTACGCGCAATGAGCAGTTCTTC
v_gene: TRBV19; abundance: -; d_gene: -; j_gene: TRBJ1-2; CDR3aa: CASSMAGNYGYTF; CDR3nt: TGTGCCAGTAGTATGGCAGGTAACTATGGCTACACCTTC
v_gene: TRBV4-1; abundance: once; d_gene: TRBD1; j_gene: TRBJ1-6; CDR3aa: CASRRTGGAGSYNSPLHF; CDR3nt: TGCGCCAGCAGACGTACAGGGGGCGCAGGTTCCTATAATTCACCCCTCCACTTT
v_gene: TRBV4-3; abundance: -; d_gene: TRBD2; j_gene: TRBJ2-1; CDR3aa: CASSQGPAGVVQYEQFF; CDR3nt: TGCGCCAGCAGCCAAGGTCCAGCGGGAGTAGTCCAATATGAGCAGTTCTTC
v_gene: TRBV19; abundance: -; d_gene: TRBD1; j_gene: TRBJ2-5; CDR3aa: CASSMPGGNQETQYF; CDR3nt: TGTGCCAGTAGTATGCCAGGGGGAAACCAAGAGACCCAGTACTTC
v_gene: TRBV9; abundance: -; d_gene: TRBD1; j_gene: TRBJ1-6; CDR3aa: CASSWTGGTNSPLHF; CDR3nt: TGTGCCAGCAGTTGGACAGGGGGAACAAATTCACCCCTCCACTTT
v_gene: TRBV27; abundance: -; d_gene: -; j_gene: TRBJ1-3; CDR3aa: CASSLTNPGNSGNTIYF; CDR3nt: TGTGCCAGCAGTTTAACGAACCCAGGGAACTCTGGAAACACCATATATTTT
v_gene: TRBV5-1; abundance: once; d_gene: TRBD1; j_gene: TRBJ1-5; CDR3aa: CASSLVQGGSSNQPQHF; CDR3nt: TGCGCCAGCAGCTTGGTTCAGGGGGGCTCTAGCAATCAGCCCCAGCATTTT
v_gene: TRBV28; abundance: few; d_gene: TRBD1; j_gene: TRBJ1-2; CDR3aa: CASRRTGPTYGYTF; CDR3nt: TGTGCCAGCAGAAGGACAGGCCCAACCTATGGCTACACCTTC
v_gene: TRBV3-1/TRBV3-2; abundance: -; d_gene: -; j_gene: TRBJ2-1; CDR3aa: CASSQVGGLYLFF; CDR3nt: TGTGCCAGCAGCCAAGTCGGCGGACTATATCTGTTCTTC
v_gene: TRBV11-2; abundance: -; d_gene: -; j_gene: TRBJ1-3; CDR3aa: CASSLDRRQHSGNTIYF; CDR3nt: TGTGCCAGCAGCTTAGATCGGAGGCAGCACTCTGGAAACACCATATATTTT
v_gene: TRBV5-4; abundance: -; d_gene: -; j_gene: TRBJ1-1; CDR3aa: CASSLELPTEAFF; CDR3nt: TGTGCCAGCAGCTTGGAGCTTCCCACTGAAGCTTTCTTT
v_gene: TRBV20-1; abundance: -; d_gene: -; j_gene: TRBJ2-1; CDR3aa: CSADKDNEQFF; CDR3nt: TGCAGTGCGGACAAGGACAATGAGCAGTTCTTC
v_gene: TRBV19; abundance: -; d_gene: -; j_gene: TRBJ1-6; CDR3aa: CASTASRDAPLHF; CDR3nt: TGTGCCAGTACCGCAAGCAGGGATGCACCCCTCCACTTT
v_gene: TRBV9; abundance: once; d_gene: TRBD1; j_gene: TRBJ1-1; CDR3aa: CASSTHPRGTEAFF; CDR3nt: TGTGCCAGCAGCACCCATCCCAGGGGGACTGAAGCTTTCTTT
v_gene: TRBV9; abundance: -; d_gene: TRBD1; j_gene: TRBJ2-7; CDR3aa: CASSVGTDSYHEQYF; CDR3nt: TGTGCCAGCAGCGTCGGGACAGACTCTTACCACGAGCAGTACTTC
v_gene: TRBV5-1; abundance: -; d_gene: -; j_gene: TRBJ1-3; CDR3aa: CASSLAIASGNTIYF; CDR3nt: TGCGCCAGCAGCTTGGCCATAGCCTCTGGAAACACCATATATTTT
v_gene: TRBV7-9; abundance: -; d_gene: TRBD1; j_gene: TRBJ2-1; CDR3aa: CASSLGQGSVNEQFF; CDR3nt: TGTGCCAGCAGCCTAGGACAGGGGTCTGTCAATGAGCAGTTCTTC
v_gene: TRBV27; abundance: -; d_gene: TRBD1; j_gene: TRBJ2-3; CDR3aa: CASRTFPTGGSDTQYF; CDR3nt: TGTGCCAGCAGAACTTTCCCCACAGGGGGGTCAGATACGCAGTATTTT